The clone carrying this TCR beta chain has only a few counts. Its target is unknown. Primers for the PCR totalled 60 Vbeta and 13 Jbeta. Assay used: immunoSEQ multiplex PCR; TCRdb lists only in-frame clones, some missing. The sample shows roughly 120,000 clones, 65% to 80% of them seen only once. These data come from a study of cytomegalovirus exposure and HLA in healthy donors. Overall study findings and caveats: Evidence from a later analysis indicated that most CMV-associated TCR beta chains looked HLA-restricted. A missense DCLRE1C variant was associated with V- and J-gene trimming of TCR beta chains in a later analysis, and an independent cohort replicated the association.

V gave up 7 bases and J gave up 4 bases, with 11 bases separating them. Germline assignment: CDR1 MDHEN and CDR2 SYDVKM. This CDR3 comprises 13 residues. This chain links TRBV28 with TRBJ2-1, with D possibly matching TRBD1 (6 bases). The TCR sequence derives from a human donor in good health. Sequenced material: PBMCs. The CDR3 DNA sequence: TGTGCCAGCATCCGGGACACTTACAATGAGCAGTTCTTC. Its translation is CASIRDTYNEQFF.